This T cell receptor (beta chain) was observed in a study of cytomegalovirus exposure and HLA in healthy donors. Overall study context: The 666 first-cohort repertoires shared a platform with the 110 or so validation repertoires, as reported in a later analysis. General study results and limits: Cytomegalovirus-associated TCR beta chains were listed, numbering 150 to 200.

Germline CDR1 and CDR2: SGHAT and FQNNGV. This CDR3 is built from 15 residues. Losses at the gene ends were 5 bases for V and 5 bases for J; bases not matched to a gene: 9. Turning to this clone: Its target is not known.

The donors were part of the approximately 120-subject validation cohort, which stood apart from the roughly 670-subject first cohort. The repertoire was sequenced with immunoSEQ multiplex PCR; TCRdb's copy has only in-frame clones and lacks some. The sample contains about 150,000 clones, 70% to 85% of which appear only once. Specimen: PBMCs. The chain recombines TRBV11-2 with TRBJ2-1; TRBD2 aligns across 7 bases. The receptor's source is a man aged 25 to 40 in good health and CMV-seropositive. CDR3 nucleotide sequence: TGTGCCAGCAGCCCCGATGGGACTACAAACAATGAGCAGTTCTTC. Amino acid sequence: CASSPDGTTNNEQFF.